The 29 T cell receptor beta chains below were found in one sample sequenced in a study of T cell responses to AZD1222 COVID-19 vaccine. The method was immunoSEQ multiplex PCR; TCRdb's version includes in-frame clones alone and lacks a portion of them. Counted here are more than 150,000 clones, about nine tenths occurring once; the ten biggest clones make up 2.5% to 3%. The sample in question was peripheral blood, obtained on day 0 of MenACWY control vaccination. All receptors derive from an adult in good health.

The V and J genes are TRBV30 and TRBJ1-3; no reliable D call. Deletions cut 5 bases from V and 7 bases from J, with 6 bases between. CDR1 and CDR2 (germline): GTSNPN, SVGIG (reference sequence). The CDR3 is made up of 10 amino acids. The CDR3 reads CAWLDNTIYF. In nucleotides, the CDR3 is TGTGCCTGGTTAGACAACACCATATATTTT.

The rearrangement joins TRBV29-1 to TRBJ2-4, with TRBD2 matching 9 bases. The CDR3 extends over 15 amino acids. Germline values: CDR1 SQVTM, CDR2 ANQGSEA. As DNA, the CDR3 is TGCAGTGCTGCGGGGGGGTCCTTAGCCAAAAACATTCAGTACTTC. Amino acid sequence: CSAAGGSLAKNIQYF.

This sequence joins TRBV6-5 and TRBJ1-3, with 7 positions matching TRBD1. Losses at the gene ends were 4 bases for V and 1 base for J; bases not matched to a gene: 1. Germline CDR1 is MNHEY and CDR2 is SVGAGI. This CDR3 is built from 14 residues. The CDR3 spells CASSSTGSGNTIYF. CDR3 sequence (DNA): TGTGCCAGCAGTTCGACAGGGTCTGGAAACACCATATATTTT.

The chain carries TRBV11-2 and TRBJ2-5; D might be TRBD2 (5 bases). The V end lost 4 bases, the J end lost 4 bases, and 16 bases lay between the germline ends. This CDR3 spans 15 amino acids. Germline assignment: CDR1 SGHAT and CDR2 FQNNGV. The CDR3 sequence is CASSSLIGGSETQYF. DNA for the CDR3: TGTGCCAGCAGCTCCCTCATAGGAGGTTCAGAGACCCAGTACTTC.

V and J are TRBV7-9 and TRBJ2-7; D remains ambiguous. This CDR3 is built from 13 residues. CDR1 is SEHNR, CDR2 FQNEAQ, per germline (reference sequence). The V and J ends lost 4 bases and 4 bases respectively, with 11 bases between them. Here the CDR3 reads CASSSGRQYEQYF. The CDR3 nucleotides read TGTGCCAGCAGCTCGGGCAGACAATACGAGCAGTACTTC. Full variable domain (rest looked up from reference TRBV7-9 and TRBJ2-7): DTGVSQNPRHKITKRGQNVTFRCDPISEHNRLYWYRQTLGQGPEFLTYFQNEAQLEKSRLLSDRFSAERPKGSFSTLEIQRTEQGDSAMYLCASSSGRQYEQYFGPGTRLTVT.

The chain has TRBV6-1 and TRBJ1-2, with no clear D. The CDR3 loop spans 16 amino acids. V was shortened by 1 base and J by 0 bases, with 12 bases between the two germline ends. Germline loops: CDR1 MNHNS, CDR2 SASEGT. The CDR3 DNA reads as TGTGCCAGCAGTGAAGTGTTACACGTACCTAACTATGGCTACACCTTC. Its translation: CASSEVLHVPNYGYTF.

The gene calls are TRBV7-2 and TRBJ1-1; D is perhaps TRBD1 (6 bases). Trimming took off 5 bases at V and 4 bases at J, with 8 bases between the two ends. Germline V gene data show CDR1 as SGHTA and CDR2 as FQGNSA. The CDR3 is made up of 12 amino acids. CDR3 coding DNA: TGTGCCAGCAGCGTCAGGGGCACTGAAGCTTTCTTT. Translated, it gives CASSVRGTEAFF.

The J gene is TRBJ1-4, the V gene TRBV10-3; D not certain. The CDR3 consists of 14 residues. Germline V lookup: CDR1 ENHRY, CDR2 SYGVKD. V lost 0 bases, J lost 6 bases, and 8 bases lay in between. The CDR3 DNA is TGTGCCATCAGTGAGTCGCTGTGGGATGAAAAACTGTTTTTT. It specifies CAISESLWDEKLFF.

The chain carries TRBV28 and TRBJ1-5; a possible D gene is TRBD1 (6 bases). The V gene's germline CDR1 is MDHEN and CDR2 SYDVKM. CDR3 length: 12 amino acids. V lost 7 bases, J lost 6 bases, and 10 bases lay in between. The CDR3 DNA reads TGTGCCAGCACTGGGGGGCGTCAGCCCCAGCATTTT. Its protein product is CASTGGRQPQHF.

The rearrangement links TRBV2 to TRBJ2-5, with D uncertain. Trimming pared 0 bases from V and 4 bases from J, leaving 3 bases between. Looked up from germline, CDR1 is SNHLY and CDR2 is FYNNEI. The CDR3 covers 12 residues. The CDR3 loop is CASSEAVETQYF. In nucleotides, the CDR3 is TGTGCCAGCAGTGAAGCGGTAGAGACCCAGTACTTC.

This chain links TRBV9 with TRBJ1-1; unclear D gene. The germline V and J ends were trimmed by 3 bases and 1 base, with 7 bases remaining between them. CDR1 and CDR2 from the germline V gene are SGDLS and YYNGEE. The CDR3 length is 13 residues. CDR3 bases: TGTGCCAGCAGCGCGGCACAGAACACTGAAGCTTTCTTT. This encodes CASSAAQNTEAFF.

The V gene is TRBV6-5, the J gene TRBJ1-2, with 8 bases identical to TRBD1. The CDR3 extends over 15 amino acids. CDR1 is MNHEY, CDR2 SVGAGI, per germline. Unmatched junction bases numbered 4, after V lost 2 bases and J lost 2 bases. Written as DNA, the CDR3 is TGTGCCAGCAGTTACAGCCGGGACAGGAACTATGGCTACACCTTC. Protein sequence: CASSYSRDRNYGYTF.

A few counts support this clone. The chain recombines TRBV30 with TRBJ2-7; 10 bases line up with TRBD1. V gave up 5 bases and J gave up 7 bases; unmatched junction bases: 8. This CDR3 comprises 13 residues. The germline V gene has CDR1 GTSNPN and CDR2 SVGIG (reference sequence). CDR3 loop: CAWGTGAYGEQYF. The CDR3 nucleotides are TGTGCCTGGGGGACAGGGGCTTATGGGGAGCAGTACTTC.

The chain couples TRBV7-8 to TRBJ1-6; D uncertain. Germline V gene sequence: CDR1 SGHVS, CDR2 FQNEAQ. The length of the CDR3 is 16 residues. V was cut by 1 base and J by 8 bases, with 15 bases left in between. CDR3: CASSLDHPSLDSPLHF. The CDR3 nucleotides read TGTGCCAGCAGCTTAGACCACCCCAGTCTTGATTCACCCCTCCACTTT.

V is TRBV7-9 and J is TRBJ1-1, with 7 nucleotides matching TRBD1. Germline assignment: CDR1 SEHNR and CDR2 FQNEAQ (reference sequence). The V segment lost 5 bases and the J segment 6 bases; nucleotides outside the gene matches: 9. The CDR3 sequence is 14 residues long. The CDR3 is CASSQTQGSPEAFF. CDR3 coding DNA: TGTGCCAGCAGCCAAACACAGGGGTCGCCTGAAGCTTTCTTT. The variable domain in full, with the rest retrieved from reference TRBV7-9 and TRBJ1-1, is DTGVSQNPRHKITKRGQNVTFRCDPISEHNRLYWYRQTLGQGPEFLTYFQNEAQLEKSRLLSDRFSAERPKGSFSTLEIQRTEQGDSAMYLCASSQTQGSPEAFFGQGTRLTVV.

The DNA for the CDR3 is TGTGCCACCAGTGATTTACCAGGTGTTGATTACGAGCAGTACTTC. It encodes CATSDLPGVDYEQYF. The chain recombines TRBV24-1 with TRBJ2-7; D is undetermined. The ends were cut back, 1 base at V and 4 bases at J, with 13 bases in the middle. CDR3 length: 15 amino acids. Germline V gives CDR1 KGHDR, CDR2 SFDVKD.

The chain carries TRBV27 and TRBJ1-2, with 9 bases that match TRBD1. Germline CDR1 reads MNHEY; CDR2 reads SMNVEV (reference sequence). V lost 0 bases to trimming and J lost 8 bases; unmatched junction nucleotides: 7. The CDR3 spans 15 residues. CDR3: CASSLSSRTGVGYTF. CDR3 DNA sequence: TGTGCCAGCAGTTTATCGTCCCGGACAGGGGTAGGCTACACCTTC.

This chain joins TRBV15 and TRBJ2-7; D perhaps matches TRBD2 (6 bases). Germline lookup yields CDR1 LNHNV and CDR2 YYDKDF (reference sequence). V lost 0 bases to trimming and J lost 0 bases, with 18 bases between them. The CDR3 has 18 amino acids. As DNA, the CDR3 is TGTGCCACCAGCAGAGACCTAGATGGATTAGCGGTCTCCTACGAGCAGTACTTC. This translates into CATSRDLDGLAVSYEQYF.

CDR3 DNA: TGTGCCAGCAGTTATGGGGCGGACACTCAAAACACTGAAGCTTTCTTT. Translating gives CASSYGADTQNTEAFF. The chain employs TRBV6-2 or TRBV6-3 and TRBJ1-1, with a possible D match to TRBD1 (5 bases). Trimming pared 3 bases from V and 2 bases from J, leaving 16 bases between. The length of the CDR3 is 16 residues. From germline, CDR1 is MNHEY and CDR2 SVGEGT.

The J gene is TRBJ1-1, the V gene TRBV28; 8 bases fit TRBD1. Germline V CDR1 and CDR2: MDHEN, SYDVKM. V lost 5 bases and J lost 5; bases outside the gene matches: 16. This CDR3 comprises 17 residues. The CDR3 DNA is TGTGCCAGCAGTCTTCGACAGGGGCCAGGAAAACAGACTGAAGCTTTCTTT. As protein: CASSLRQGPGKQTEAFF.

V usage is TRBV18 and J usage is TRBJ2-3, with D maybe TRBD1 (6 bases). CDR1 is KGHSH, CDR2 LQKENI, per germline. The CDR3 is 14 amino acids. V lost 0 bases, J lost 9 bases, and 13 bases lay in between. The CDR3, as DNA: TGTGCCAGCTCACCACCCCAGGACAGAAGAACGCAGTATTTT. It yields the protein CASSPPQDRRTQYF.

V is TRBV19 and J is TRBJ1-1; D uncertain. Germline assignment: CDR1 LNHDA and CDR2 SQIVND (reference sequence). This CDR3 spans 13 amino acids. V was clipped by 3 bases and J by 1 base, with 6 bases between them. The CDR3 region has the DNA TGTGCCAGTAGTATCGAACGGAACACTGAAGCTTTCTTT. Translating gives CASSIERNTEAFF.

CDR3 DNA sequence: TGTGCCAGCAGCTTAACGGGGACTAGCGGGAGAGGGAACAATGAGCAGTTCTTC. Amino acids: CASSLTGTSGRGNNEQFF. The chain couples TRBV7-3 to TRBJ2-1; the match to TRBD2 covers 14 bases. This CDR3 comprises 18 residues. Trimming took 0 bases from V and 5 from J; bases not matched to a gene: 6. Looked up from germline, CDR1 is SGHTA and CDR2 is FQGTGA.

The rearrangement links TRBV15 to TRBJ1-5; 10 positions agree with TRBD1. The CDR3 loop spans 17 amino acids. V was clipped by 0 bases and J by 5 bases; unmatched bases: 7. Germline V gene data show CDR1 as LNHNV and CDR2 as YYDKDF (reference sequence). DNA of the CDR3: TGTGCCACCAGCAGAGATCTGCTTGGACAGGGGGATCAGCCCCAGCATTTT. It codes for CATSRDLLGQGDQPQHF. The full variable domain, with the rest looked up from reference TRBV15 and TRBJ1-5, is DAMVIQNPRYQVTQFGKPVTLSCSQTLNHNVMYWYQQKSSQAPKLLFHYYDKDFNNEADTPDNFQSRRPNTSFCFLDIRSPGLGDTAMYLCATSRDLLGQGDQPQHFGDGTRLSIL.

The CDR3 region is CAWSPLLGTEAFF. In nucleotides, the CDR3 is TGTGCCTGGAGCCCGTTACTAGGCACTGAAGCTTTCTTT. The genes are TRBV30 and TRBJ1-1; unclear D gene. Deletions cut 3 bases from V and 4 bases from J, with 12 bases between. From germline, CDR1 is GTSNPN and CDR2 SVGIG (reference sequence). The CDR3 covers 13 residues.

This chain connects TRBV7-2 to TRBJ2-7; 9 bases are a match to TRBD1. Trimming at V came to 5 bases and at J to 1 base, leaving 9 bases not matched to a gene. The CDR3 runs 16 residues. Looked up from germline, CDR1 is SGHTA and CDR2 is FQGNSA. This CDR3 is CASSPAGTGISYEQYF. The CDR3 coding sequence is TGTGCCAGCAGCCCCGCCGGGACAGGGATATCCTACGAGCAGTACTTC. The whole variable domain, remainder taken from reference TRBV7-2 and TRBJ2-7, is GAGVSQSPSNKVTEKGKDVELRCDPISGHTALYWYRQSLGQGLEFLIYFQGNSAPDKSGLPSDRFSAERTGGSVSTLTIQRTQQEDSAVYLCASSPAGTGISYEQYFGPGTRLTVT.

The CDR3 DNA reads TGTGCCAGTAGTATAGTTGCCGGTACAGGGGACAATGAGCAGTTCTTC. As protein: CASSIVAGTGDNEQFF. The V gene is TRBV19, the J gene TRBJ2-1, with 7 bases that match TRBD1. The V and J ends lost 1 base and 5 bases, in that order; junction bases with no gene match: 8. There are 16 residues in the CDR3. Germline V gene data show CDR1 as LNHDA and CDR2 as SQIVND (reference sequence).

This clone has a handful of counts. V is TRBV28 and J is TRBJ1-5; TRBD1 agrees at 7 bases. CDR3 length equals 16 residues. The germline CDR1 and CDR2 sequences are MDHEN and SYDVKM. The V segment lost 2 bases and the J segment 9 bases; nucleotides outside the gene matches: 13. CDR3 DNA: TGTGCCAGCAGTTTAGGGAAGGACAGGCTTGCCGGGCCCCAGCATTTT. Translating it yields CASSLGKDRLAGPQHF.

CDR3 amino acids: CASSRGEDQPQHF. The DNA for the CDR3 is TGTGCCAGCTCACGAGGGGAAGATCAGCCCCAGCATTTT. J is TRBJ1-5 and V is TRBV18, with D tentatively TRBD1 (5 bases). The CDR3 consists of 13 residues. In germline, CDR1 is KGHSH, CDR2 LQKENI. With 4 bases removed from V and 5 bases from J, the gap between germline ends came to 9 bases.